The T cell receptor (beta chain) described here comes from a study of shared clonotypes between healthy human individuals. This table comes from immunoSEQ multiplex PCR, and its TCRdb copy is limited to in-frame clones, with some not included. Among approximately 1.4 million clones listed, 95% to 99% were seen once. The junction had 11 bases not matched to a gene; V was cut back by 7 bases and J by 8 bases. The germline gives CDR1 SGHVS, CDR2 FQNEAQ. CDR3 length equals 14 residues. The chain carries TRBV7-8 and TRBJ1-5; 7 bases line up with TRBD1. The sequencing input was naive CD4+ T cells sorted from blood. Sample subset: CD45RA+ positively selected. This receptor was taken from a man aged 25 to 45 in good health. The DNA of the CDR3 is TGTGCCAGCAACCCGACAGGGTACGAGAAGCCCCAGCATTTT. Translation: CASNPTGYEKPQHF.